These T cell receptor beta chains were read from a single sample in a study of blood T cell repertoires in COVID-19. Libraries were prepared by immunoSEQ multiplex PCR; TCRdb keeps only in-frame clonotypes and omits some of them. In the table there are 20,000 to 25,000 clones, about nine tenths of which are singletons. The sample comprised peripheral blood. The receptors stem from a human donor with active COVID-19. The donor label of this sample is uncertain. Both conserved end residues are part of each CDR3. D genes are given only for firm matches. Not all rows give a size; the values are once, few, many and, for expanded clones, a class.

clone_size d_call j_call v_call cdr3_aa cdr3_nt
few . TRBJ2-3 TRBV4-3 CASSPAGILADTQYF TGCGCCAGCAGCCCCGCCGGGATTTTGGCAGATACGCAGTATTTT
. . TRBJ1-4 TRBV27 CASSLSVGFSNEKLFF TGTGCCAGCAGTTTATCGGTCGGGTTCTCTAATGAAAAACTGTTTTTT
. TRBD2 TRBJ2-1 TRBV29-1 CSVEGGEGSYNEQFF TGCAGCGTTGAAGGGGGGGAGGGGTCCTACAATGAGCAGTTCTTC
. . TRBJ2-1 TRBV4-3 CASSQETARATYNEQFF TGCGCCAGCAGCCAAGAAACAGCGCGGGCGACCTACAATGAGCAGTTCTTC
few . TRBJ1-5 TRBV14 CASSQFPEQPQHF TGTGCCAGCAGCCAATTTCCCGAGCAGCCCCAGCATTTT
. TRBD2 TRBJ2-3 TRBV4-2 CASSQEADGLAGGTDTQYF TGTGCCAGCAGCCAAGAGGCGGACGGACTAGCGGGGGGCACAGATACGCAGTATTTT
. . TRBJ1-1 TRBV11-1 CASSLAPARVEAFF TGTGCCAGCAGCTTAGCGCCGGCCAGGGTGGAGGCTTTCTTT
. TRBD2 TRBJ2-1 TRBV3-1/TRBV3-2 CASSQDLLAGGRYNEQFF TGTGCCAGCAGCCAAGATCTCCTAGCGGGGGGACGGTACAATGAGCAGTTCTTC
once TRBD2 TRBJ2-1 TRBV4-1 CASSQIAGGPYNEQFF TGCGCCAGCAGCCAAATAGCGGGGGGGCCCTACAATGAGCAGTTCTTC
. TRBD1 TRBJ1-2 TRBV2 CASSASTGNGYTF TGTGCCAGCAGCGCTTCGACAGGGAATGGCTACACCTTC
. TRBD1 TRBJ2-1 TRBV6-5 CASRTGTVYNEQFF TGTGCCAGCAGGACAGGGACAGTTTACAATGAGCAGTTCTTC
. TRBD1 TRBJ1-6 TRBV6-5 CAVRQGRFGSPLHF TGTGCCGTCCGACAGGGTCGTTTTGGCTCACCCCTCCACTTT
. . TRBJ2-5 TRBV3-1/TRBV3-2 CASSQTPPRGETQYF TGTGCCAGCAGCCAAACCCCCCCACGGGGGGAGACCCAGTACTTC
. . TRBJ1-2 TRBV5-1 CASSYSRNYGYTF TGCGCCAGCAGCTACAGTCGTAACTATGGCTACACCTTC
few . TRBJ1-6 TRBV12-3/TRBV12-4 CASSLDNNSPLHF TGTGCCAGCAGTCTGGACAATAATTCACCCCTCCACTTT
. TRBD2 TRBJ2-1 TRBV27 CASGTSGRAGEQFF TGTGCCAGCGGAACTAGCGGGAGGGCCGGGGAGCAGTTCTTC
. TRBD2 TRBJ2-1 TRBV27 CASSSGLAGLNEQFF TGTGCCAGCAGTTCGGGACTAGCGGGTTTGAATGAGCAGTTCTTC
. . TRBJ1-4 TRBV25-1 CATGFNEKLFF TGCGCTACAGGGTTTAATGAAAAACTGTTTTTT
once TRBD1 TRBJ1-4 TRBV6-1 CASSEAQTGTNEKLFF TGTGCCAGCAGTGAAGCACAGACAGGGACTAATGAAAAACTGTTTTTT
. . TRBJ1-6 TRBV4-3 CASSQDGRGGHSPLHF TGCGCCAGCAGCCAAGACGGCCGGGGAGGTCATTCACCCCTCCACTTT
once . TRBJ1-2 TRBV6-5 CASSYFGGEGGYTF TGTGCCAGCAGTTACTTTGGTGGCGAGGGTGGCTACACCTTC
. . TRBJ1-4 TRBV7-2 CASSLEAGVGATNEKLFF TGTGCCAGCAGCTTAGAGGCGGGAGTGGGGGCAACTAATGAAAAACTGTTTTTT